The entry below describes one T cell receptor (beta chain). The antigen is not known. The PCR had 60 Vbeta and 13 Jbeta primers. Sequencing used immunoSEQ multiplex PCR; TCRdb keeps in-frame clones, though not all of them. The listing records some 75,000 clones. Germline CDR1 MNHNS, CDR2 SASEGT. The ends were cut back, 4 bases at V and 1 base at J, with 10 bases in the middle. There are 14 residues in the CDR3. These data belong to a study of cytomegalovirus exposure and HLA in healthy donors. Whole-study context: Early released data comprised around 80 million unique TCRs from HLA-typed donors. Study-wide results and caveats: TRBV6-2, TRBV6-3 and some other V segments were unresolvable in 87-base-pair reads. Sequencing likely caused a cluster of highly shared sequence variants.

The origin of this receptor is a boy younger than 18 in good health and CMV-seronegative. The chain joins TRBV6-1 to TRBJ1-1, with D possibly being TRBD1 (6 bases). The sequencing input was PBMCs. As DNA, the CDR3 is TGTGCCAGCAGTGCGGACAGATGGAACACTGAAGCTTTCTTT. Protein sequence: CASSADRWNTEAFF.